This T cell receptor (beta chain) stems from a study of CXCR3 chemokines and chemotherapy response in bladder cancer. By sample fraction, this clonotype is medium-sized. Each CDR3 protein gets one entry after TCRdb re-called the PCR reads with MiXCR. The profile shows about 13,000 distinct CDR3 sequences, under 15% of them singletons. This sample was taken from a patient whose treatment included neoadjuvant chemotherapy. The receptor's source is a human donor with bladder cancer that did not respond to neoadjuvant chemotherapy.

CDR3 protein: CATSGIYNEQFF. CDR3 in DNA: TGTGCCACTAGCGGGATTTACAATGAGCAGTTCTTC. This chain connects TRBV19 to TRBJ2-1; 9 positions agree with TRBD2. Unmatched junction bases numbered 2, after V lost 10 bases and J lost 4 bases. Germline assignment: CDR1 LNHDA and CDR2 SQIVND (reference sequence). The CDR3 extends over 12 amino acids.